These 9 T cell receptor beta chains were all obtained from the same sample, sequenced in a study of OX40 agonist ivuxolimab in advanced cancers. Clones were sequenced by immunoSEQ multiplex PCR, and TCRdb holds only the in-frame ones, with some missing. The sample gives tens of thousands of clones, about 90% of which show up once; approximately 4.8% is in the top ten. The specimen was CD4+ or CD8+ T cells sorted from blood, collected in a trial of the OX40 agonist ivuxolimab. The receptors originated from an adult with an advanced solid tumor such as melanoma, head and neck, liver or kidney cancer.

The count of this clone is one. This rearrangement joins TRBV7-8 to TRBJ2-7, with a weak D call TRBD2 (6 bases). From germline, CDR1 is SGHVS and CDR2 FQNEAQ. Trimming removed 5 bases from V and 0 bases from J, with 14 bases in between. This CDR3 contains 15 residues. The CDR3 nucleotides read TGTGCCAGCAGCCGATCGGCGGGGAGCTCCTACGAGCAGTACTTC. Translation: CASSRSAGSSYEQYF.

The chain combines TRBV6-1 with TRBJ1-4; 7 bases align to TRBD1. Looked up from germline, CDR1 is MNHNS and CDR2 is SASEGT. V lost 5 bases and J lost 7; bases outside the gene matches: 7. The CDR3 spans 14 residues. The CDR3 bases are TGTGCCAGCAGTATGGACAGGTTGGGTGAAAAACTGTTTTTT. Encoded protein: CASSMDRLGEKLFF.

The V gene is TRBV10-3, the J gene TRBJ2-3; TRBD1 agrees at 9 bases. V was pared by 2 bases and J by 0 bases, with 15 bases of the junction left unmatched. The CDR3 sequence is 20 residues long. The germline CDR1 and CDR2 sequences are ENHRY and SYGVKD. CDR3 protein: CAISEPTQGASLSSTDTQYF. CDR3 nucleotides: TGTGCCATCAGTGAGCCGACACAGGGGGCTTCCCTTTCTAGCACAGATACGCAGTATTTT.

The chain joins TRBV27 to TRBJ2-2, with D possibly matching TRBD2 (5 bases). This CDR3 spans 16 amino acids. Germline V lookup: CDR1 MNHEY, CDR2 SMNVEV (reference sequence). Trimming pared 0 bases from V and 8 bases from J, leaving 16 bases between. CDR3 sequence: CASSLSRAGYAGELFF. The DNA of the CDR3 is TGTGCCAGCAGTTTATCAAGGGCGGGTTATGCTGGGGAGCTGTTTTTT.

This clone was seen a single time. This chain links TRBV5-1 with TRBJ1-2; D not resolved. The CDR3 contains 15 residues. Deletions cut 0 bases from V and 0 bases from J, with 9 bases between. Germline CDR1 SGHRS, CDR2 YFSETQ. This CDR3 reads CASSLDSATNYGYTF. The DNA of the CDR3 is TGCGCCAGCAGCTTGGACAGCGCAACTAACTATGGCTACACCTTC.

This chain connects TRBV28 to TRBJ2-3, with no clear D. This CDR3 is built from 12 residues. Germline V CDR1 and CDR2: MDHEN, SYDVKM. Trimming stripped 5 bases from V and 4 bases from J, with 7 bases between. CDR3 DNA: TGTGCCAGCAGTGGTTGGGCAGATACGCAGTATTTT. Translated: CASSGWADTQYF.

This clone was seen only a few times. The chain couples TRBV5-5 to TRBJ2-3; 11 bases line up with TRBD2. CDR1 and CDR2 from the germline V gene are SGHKS and YYEKEE (reference sequence). Trimming took 4 bases from V and 5 from J; bases not matched to a gene: 6. The CDR3 has 15 amino acids. The CDR3 sequence is CASSLSGRARDTQYF. CDR3 DNA sequence: TGTGCCAGCAGCCTTAGCGGGAGGGCGAGAGATACGCAGTATTTT.

This sequence joins TRBV9 and TRBJ1-1, with unresolved D. The V gene's germline CDR1 is SGDLS and CDR2 YYNGEE. This CDR3 contains 14 residues. Deletions cut 2 bases from V and 0 bases from J, with 8 bases between. DNA of the CDR3: TGTGCCAGCAGCGTTGGGATCATGAACACTGAAGCTTTCTTT. This sequence encodes CASSVGIMNTEAFF.

The chain links TRBV5-8 to TRBJ2-7; TRBD2 is a possible D gene (5 bases). Germline V gives CDR1 SGHTS, CDR2 YDEGEE. The CDR3 contains 16 residues. Between the trimmed V and J ends, which lost 2 bases and 6 bases, there was a span of 21 bases. The CDR3 DNA reads TGTGCCAGCAGCTTATTCCAAGCGAGCGGAAGAGGCGAGCAGTACTTC. Protein product: CASSLFQASGRGEQYF.